The 13 T cell receptor beta chains reported below all come from one sample, sequenced in a study of blood T cell repertoires in COVID-19. Libraries were prepared by immunoSEQ multiplex PCR; TCRdb keeps only in-frame clonotypes and omits some of them. The sample includes roughly 100,000 clones, roughly 86% of them seen just once. The sequencing input was peripheral blood. The receptor source for this set is a man aged 45-60 years with active or convalescent COVID-19.

The chain links TRBV5-1 to TRBJ2-3; a possible D gene is TRBD2 (5 bases). V was cut by 5 bases and J by 3 bases, with 13 bases left in between. The CDR3 loop spans 14 amino acids. The germline V gene has CDR1 SGHRS and CDR2 YFSETQ. CDR3 in DNA: TGCGCCAGCAGTCGGGGTGGAGGTACAGATACGCAGTATTTT. This sequence encodes CASSRGGGTDTQYF.

This chain links TRBV4-3 with TRBJ2-3; a weak D match, TRBD2 (7 bases). The CDR3 sequence is 20 residues long. Germline CDR1 reads LGHNA; CDR2 reads YSLEER. V was trimmed by 4 bases and J by 0 bases, leaving 26 bases between them. The chain's CDR3 is CASSRRGGRGRKSSTDTQYF. The CDR3 nucleotides are TGCGCCAGCAGCCGTAGGGGGGGGCGGGGGCGCAAGTCTAGCACAGATACGCAGTATTTT.

The V and J genes are TRBV5-4 and TRBJ1-1; 7 bases align to TRBD1. V lost 4 bases, J lost 3 bases, and 6 bases stayed unmatched. Germline V lookup: CDR1 SGHNT, CDR2 YYREEE (reference sequence). The CDR3 sequence is 14 residues long. The CDR3 protein is CASSEGQTDTEAFF. The CDR3 DNA is TGTGCCAGCAGCGAGGGACAGACGGACACTGAAGCTTTCTTT.

For the CDR3, the DNA is TGCGCCAGCAGCTTTAGGGGTACCCTCACCGGGGAGCTGTTTTTT. Protein product: CASSFRGTLTGELFF. The gene calls are TRBV5-1 and TRBJ2-2, with D perhaps TRBD1 (5 bases). Trimming left V 2 bases short and J 4 bases short, with 12 bases between. Germline V CDR1 and CDR2: SGHRS, YFSETQ. This CDR3 spans 15 amino acids. The full variable domain, with the rest looked up from reference TRBV5-1 and TRBJ2-2, is KAGVTQTPRYLIKTRGQQVTLSCSPISGHRSVSWYQQTPGQGLQFLFEYFSETQRNKGNFPGRFSGRQFSNSRSEMNVSTLELGDSALYLCASSFRGTLTGELFFGEGSRLTVL.

This rearrangement joins TRBV19 to TRBJ2-2, with 10 bases identical to TRBD1. This CDR3 comprises 16 residues. V lost 6 bases to trimming and J lost 1 base; unmatched junction nucleotides: 5. Germline loops: CDR1 LNHDA, CDR2 SQIVND (reference sequence). Here the CDR3 reads CASSQGQGGNTGELFF. The CDR3 DNA reads as TGTGCCAGTAGCCAAGGACAGGGGGGGAACACCGGGGAGCTGTTTTTT.

The chain joins TRBV29-1 to TRBJ2-3; no definite D call. The germline CDR1 and CDR2 sequences are SQVTM and ANQGSEA. The CDR3 has 10 amino acids. V was pared by 7 bases and J by 6 bases, with 8 bases between. CDR3 bases: TGCAGCGCCGATCAGGATACGCAGTATTTT. It yields the protein CSADQDTQYF.

This clone was counted only a few times. The chain combines TRBV6-5 with TRBJ1-2; D is perhaps TRBD1 (5 bases). Germline V CDR1 and CDR2: MNHEY, SVGAGI. Trimming shortened V by 2 bases and J by 1 base, and 14 bases separated the two germline ends. This CDR3 region has 16 residues. CDR3 bases: TGTGCCAGCAGTTACACAGGACGGTGGGATAACTATGGCTACACCTTC. Its protein is CASSYTGRWDNYGYTF.

The chain links TRBV3-1 (or the pseudogene TRBV3-2) to TRBJ1-1; D not certain. Germline CDR1 is LGHDT and CDR2 is YNNKEL (reference sequence). V was clipped by 1 base and J by 2 bases, with 8 bases between them. This CDR3 is built from 14 residues. This chain's CDR3 is CASSQVERNTEAFF. The CDR3 coding sequence is TGTGCCAGCAGCCAAGTAGAGAGAAACACTGAAGCTTTCTTT.

The chain couples TRBV7-2 to TRBJ1-4, with TRBD1 identical over 7 bases. With 5 bases clipped from V and 2 bases from J, the junction kept 2 bases outside the gene matches. The CDR3 covers 14 residues. From germline, CDR1 is SGHTA and CDR2 FQGNSA. CDR3 in DNA: TGTGCCAGCAGCCTGGACAGGACTAATGAAAAACTGTTTTTT. Translated, it gives CASSLDRTNEKLFF.

The rearrangement links TRBV19 to TRBJ1-4, with D uncertain. This CDR3 is 14 amino acids long. Germline values: CDR1 LNHDA, CDR2 SQIVND (reference sequence). With 5 bases removed from V and 7 bases from J, the gap between germline ends came to 14 bases. The CDR3, as DNA: TGTGCCAGTAGTTACGGGATGTCGGGTGAAAAACTGTTTTTT. This encodes CASSYGMSGEKLFF.

This clone was counted only a few times. This chain uses TRBV11-1 with TRBJ2-7; no reliable D call. CDR1 SGHAT and CDR2 FQDESV come from the germline V gene (reference sequence). V gave up 6 bases and J gave up 7 bases, with 16 bases separating them. There are 13 residues in the CDR3. The CDR3 spells CASRSHRFGEQYV. The CDR3 DNA reads TGTGCCAGCAGGTCCCATCGCTTCGGGGAGCAGTACGTC.

This clone was counted once. This chain connects TRBV5-1 to TRBJ2-2; 11 nucleotides line up with TRBD1. V was clipped by 5 bases and J by 5 bases; unmatched bases: 11. This CDR3 is built from 17 residues. Germline V gene data show CDR1 as SGHRS and CDR2 as YFSETQ. CDR3 DNA sequence: TGCGCCAGCAGACACGAATGGACAGGGGGCGGGACCGGGGAGCTGTTTTTT. Translated, it gives CASRHEWTGGGTGELFF.

The V and J genes are TRBV2 and TRBJ2-1; 7 bases agree with TRBD2. The CDR3 has 17 amino acids. The V segment lost 2 bases and the J segment 2 bases; nucleotides outside the gene matches: 9. CDR1 and CDR2 from the germline V gene are SNHLY and FYNNEI. CDR3 sequence reads: CASSEPGGGGTYNEQFF. CDR3 nucleotide sequence: TGTGCCAGCAGTGAACCTGGTGGGGGGGGTACCTACAATGAGCAGTTCTTC.